This T cell receptor (beta chain) was profiled in a study of T cell responses to AZD1222 COVID-19 vaccine. Whole-study findings and limits: Repertoires in all cases were sampled only once the peak T cell response had passed.

Method: immunoSEQ multiplex PCR; TCRdb's copy keeps in-frame clones and lacks some. The repertoire has 160,000 or so clones, around 94% of them found once; the top ten carry less than 3%. There are 17 residues in the CDR3. CDR1 SGDLS and CDR2 YYNGEE come from the germline V gene. V was shortened by 4 bases and J by 7 bases, with 26 bases between the two germline ends. Notes on this clone: The antigen is not known.

V gene TRBV9 combines with J gene TRBJ1-2; the D gene is possibly TRBD1 (5 bases). This specimen was peripheral blood, taken on day 0 of AZD1222 vaccination. The receptor comes from an adult in good health. The CDR3 DNA reads TGTGCCAGCAGCTCAGACCCTACGGGACGCTCCGTCGGTGGCTACACCTTC. It yields the protein CASSSDPTGRSVGGYTF.